This TCR beta chain is drawn from a study of T cells expressing NK-cell markers. Study-wide background: Sequencing covered eight donors, seven HCMV-seropositive and one seronegative.

Germline CDR1 is SQVTM and CDR2 is ANQGSEA. The CDR3 has 13 residues. Whole-study results and caveats: Of the CD8+ T cells in about 6 donors, about 1.0-7.5% belonged to dominant NKG2C+ clonotypes.

In generating TCR beta cDNA, 5'RACE template switching with UMIs was used. One entry per CDR3 protein, without DNA, is what TCRdb gives after re-calling the 5' RACE reads. The repertoire table contains about 390,000 distinct CDR3 sequences. A note on this clonotype: Its cognate antigen is unknown.

This chain connects TRBV29-1 to TRBJ2-1. This sequence originates from a woman between 45 and 65 years old in good health. The sample consisted of blood T cells: a sorted CD56 or NKG2C T cell subset, CD4+ or CD8+ T cells, or bulk PBMC T cells (not recorded which). The CDR3 region is CSVEKWRNNEQFF.